These 32 T cell receptor beta chains were all obtained from the same sample, sequenced in a study of human T cells and chemical hapten exposure. RNA extraction used unfractionated whole blood as the source of total RNA. TCRdb itself ran the 5' RACE reads through MiXCR, one entry per CDR3 protein. The table includes approximately 150,000 distinct CDR3 sequences, around 4.4% detected once. The source of these receptors is a female donor in good health.

This clonotype has more than one count but fewer than ten. The chain carries TRBV11-2 and TRBJ1-4, with D tentatively TRBD1 (5 bases). V dropped 1 base and J dropped 5 bases, with 8 bases sitting between them. The CDR3 consists of 14 residues. Germline V gene lookup returns CDR1 SGHAT and CDR2 FQNNGV. Here the CDR3 DNA reads TGTGCCAGCAGCTTAGGGTCAGGGAATGAAAAACTGTTTTTT. Translating it yields CASSLGSGNEKLFF.

In this sample, this clonotype turned up many times. The chain is built from TRBV5-1 and TRBJ2-1; D might be TRBD1 (5 bases). The V end was cut by 0 bases, the J end by 10 bases, with 20 bases between. CDR1 SGHRS and CDR2 YFSETQ come from the germline V gene. The CDR3 is 16 residues long. The CDR3 loop reads CASSLVVGQGPGEQFF. As DNA, the CDR3 is TGCGCCAGCAGCTTGGTGGTAGGACAAGGCCCAGGGGAGCAGTTCTTC.

Notes on this clonotype: One junction end does not reproduce the germline sequence, and a read error may be involved. CDR3: CASSLFGWDRVGF. The CDR3 DNA sequence: TGTGCCAGCAGTTTATTCGGGTGGGACAGGGTCGGATTT. The chain has TRBV12-3 or TRBV12-4 and TRBJ1-5, with 9 bases fitting TRBD1. This CDR3 spans 13 amino acids.

The table lists this clonotype with a few counts. The V call is TRBV19, the J call TRBJ1-6, with D unresolved. The ends were cut back, 7 bases at V and 1 base at J, with 17 bases in the middle. In germline, CDR1 is LNHDA, CDR2 SQIVND (reference sequence). The CDR3 is 17 amino acids. This chain's CDR3 is CASKKGSGGSYNSPLHF. CDR3 DNA: TGTGCCAGTAAAAAAGGGAGCGGCGGATCCTATAATTCACCCCTCCACTTT.

This clonotype was counted many times. The chain employs TRBV5-1 and TRBJ2-1; D gene unclear. CDR1 SGHRS and CDR2 YFSETQ come from the germline V gene. V gave up 8 bases and J gave up 2 bases, with 20 bases separating them. This CDR3 spans 16 amino acids. In nucleotides, the CDR3 is TGCGCCAGACGATATGACCGTACTGCCCCCTACAATGAGCAGTTCTTC. It specifies CARRYDRTAPYNEQFF.

In this sample, this clonotype turned up many times. V usage is TRBV12-3 or TRBV12-4 and J usage is TRBJ1-1; D is uncertain. This CDR3 comprises 11 residues. Trimming stripped 4 bases from V and 4 bases from J, with 4 bases between. The CDR3 sequence is CASSYVTEAFF. CDR3 DNA sequence: TGTGCCAGCAGTTATGTCACTGAAGCTTTCTTT.

About this clonotype itself: This CDR3 fails to terminate in the conserved phenylalanine or tryptophan, so it likely reflects a read error. The limits of the CDR3 on the DNA are not certain, so only TCRdb's listed CDR3 is given. The V and J genes are TRBV5-5 and TRBJ1-1. The CDR3 comprises 13 residues, both ends counted. The germline V gene encodes CDR1 SGHKS and CDR2 YYEKEE (reference sequence). The CDR3 sequence is CASSTRSDTEAVL.

Ten or more counts support this clonotype. J is TRBJ1-1 and V is TRBV27; D is undetermined. V lost 1 base, J lost 0 bases, and 9 bases lay in between. CDR3 length equals 15 residues. The V gene's germline CDR1 is MNHEY and CDR2 SMNVEV (reference sequence). CDR3 sequence (DNA): TGTGCCAGCAGTTTATTTGCGAATTTGAACACTGAAGCTTTCTTT. It encodes CASSLFANLNTEAFF.

The sample holds one count of this clonotype. One end of the junction is discordant with germline, which a read error may explain. This chain links TRBV11-2 with TRBJ1-3, with TRBD1 matching 8 bases. Looked up from germline, CDR1 is SGHAT and CDR2 is FQNNGV. The CDR3 extends over 14 amino acids. The CDR3 nucleotides read TGTGCCAGCAGCCTTCGACAGGGGAGAAACACCACATATTTT. Protein sequence: CASSLRQGRNTTYF.

This clonotype was detected ten times or more. V is TRBV12-3 or TRBV12-4 and J is TRBJ1-2; 10 bases are a match to TRBD1. The CDR3 totals 18 residues. Trimming removed 4 bases from V and 6 bases from J; junction bases left unmatched: 17. The CDR3 loop reads CASSYPGRQGAAADGYTF. CDR3 bases: TGTGCCAGCAGTTACCCCGGACGACAGGGGGCGGCGGCGGATGGCTACACCTTC.

At least ten counts were recorded for this clonotype. The rearrangement joins TRBV6-1 to TRBJ1-2, with unresolved D. Germline loops: CDR1 MNHNS, CDR2 SASEGT. The V end was cut by 3 bases, the J end by 4 bases, with 21 bases between. The CDR3 length is 17 residues. As DNA, the CDR3 is TGTGCCAGCAGTGACAGCCGCTCTCACACCTTTTCCTATGGCTACACCTTC. It translates to CASSDSRSHTFSYGYTF.

This clonotype was recorded many times. V gene TRBV6-2 or TRBV6-3 combines with J gene TRBJ2-6; 9 nucleotides line up with TRBD1. The CDR3 runs 19 residues. The V gene end was trimmed by 2 bases and the J gene end by 0 bases; junction bases not matched to a gene: 8. CDR1 is MNHEY, CDR2 SVGEGT, per germline. The DNA for the CDR3 is TGTGCCAGCAGTTACCTTCGGGACAGGGTTTTCTCTGGGGCCAACGTCCTGACTTTC. Protein sequence: CASSYLRDRVFSGANVLTF.

At least ten counts were recorded for this clonotype. V usage is TRBV20-1 and J usage is TRBJ2-3; D perhaps matches TRBD2 (5 bases). The CDR3 is made up of 18 amino acids. Between the trimmed V and J ends, which lost 1 base and 1 base, there was a span of 21 bases. Germline lookup yields CDR1 DFQATT and CDR2 SNEGSKA (reference sequence). CDR3 loop: CSARGLAATVRRTDTQYF. The CDR3, as DNA: TGCAGTGCTAGAGGGCTAGCAGCCACCGTTCGGCGCACAGATACGCAGTATTTT.

This clonotype appeared many times. This chain links TRBV10-3 with TRBJ2-3; either TRBD1 or TRBD2 may supply D (6 bases each). The germline CDR1 and CDR2 sequences are ENHRY and SYGVKD. This CDR3 is 16 amino acids long. Trimming took 4 bases from V and 0 from J, leaving 14 bases between them. CDR3 residues: CAISARGLLSTDTQYF. As DNA, the CDR3 is TGTGCCATCAGTGCCCGGGGGCTCCTCAGCACAGATACGCAGTATTTT.

This clonotype was seen ten or more times. This rearrangement joins TRBV28 to TRBJ1-2; D is uncertain. In germline, CDR1 is MDHEN, CDR2 SYDVKM. Trimming cost V 6 bases and J 2 bases, with 13 bases left between them. The CDR3 loop spans 14 amino acids. This CDR3 is CASSPNWVNYGYTF. The CDR3 DNA is TGTGCCAGCAGCCCGAACTGGGTGAACTATGGCTACACCTTC.

This clonotype occurred a few times. This sequence joins TRBV6-1 and TRBJ1-2; TRBD1 aligns across 11 bases. In germline, CDR1 is MNHNS, CDR2 SASEGT. With 7 bases clipped from V and 8 bases from J, the junction kept 9 bases outside the gene matches. This CDR3 region has 14 residues. The CDR3 loop reads CASTRRDRGSGYTF. The CDR3 DNA reads TGTGCCAGCACCCGCCGGGACAGGGGGAGCGGCTACACCTTC.

There are many counts of this clonotype. The chain combines TRBV7-8 with TRBJ1-2; D remains unclear. The CDR3 has 12 amino acids. CDR1 SGHVS and CDR2 FQNEAQ come from the germline V gene. V lost 2 bases to trimming and J lost 2 bases, with 3 bases between them. The CDR3 loop is CASSLRNYGYTF. DNA of the CDR3: TGTGCCAGCAGCTTACGGAACTATGGCTACACCTTC.

The sample holds many counts of this clonotype. V gene TRBV6-2 or TRBV6-3 combines with J gene TRBJ2-5; D not certain. Trimming shortened V by 0 bases and J by 2 bases, and 4 bases separated the two germline ends. This CDR3 contains 13 residues. CDR1 and CDR2 from the germline V gene are MNHEY and SVGEGT. CDR3 sequence: CASSYSIQETQYF. Here the CDR3 DNA reads TGTGCCAGCAGTTACTCGATACAAGAGACCCAGTACTTC.

This clonotype was detected many times. The rearrangement joins TRBV18 to TRBJ2-5; D is ambiguous. The CDR3 runs 13 residues. Trimming cost V 5 bases and J 0 bases, with 7 bases left between them. The V gene's germline CDR1 is KGHSH and CDR2 LQKENI. The CDR3 region has the DNA TGTGCCAGCTCAAGCAACCACCAAGAGACCCAGTACTTC. This translates into CASSSNHQETQYF.

The chain employs TRBV11-1 and TRBJ2-1; 14 bases line up with TRBD2. The J segment lost 14 bases and the V segment lost 6 bases, leaving 12 bases of the junction unmatched. The CDR3 loop spans 15 amino acids. CDR1 is SGHAT, CDR2 FQDESV, per germline (reference sequence). The CDR3 nucleotides are TGTGCCAGCAGTTCGGGACTAGCGGGGGCCCTCGTGAAGTTCTTC. It specifies CASSSGLAGALVKFF.

This clonotype was seen many times. V gene TRBV2 combines with J gene TRBJ1-5, with a weak D call TRBD1 (6 bases). V was cut by 3 bases and J by 3 bases, with 12 bases left in between. The CDR3 runs to 15 residues. From germline, CDR1 is SNHLY and CDR2 FYNNEI. This chain's CDR3 is CASSESQGPNQPQHF. The CDR3 DNA is TGTGCCAGCAGTGAGTCCCAGGGGCCCAATCAGCCCCAGCATTTT.

This clonotype was observed a handful of times. It may be a read error: a sequence one base away is much more abundant. The V and J genes are TRBV10-3 and TRBJ2-1, with 11 bases fitting TRBD2. The V segment lost 2 bases and the J segment 3 bases; nucleotides outside the gene matches: 9. This CDR3 region has 18 residues. Germline V gene lookup returns CDR1 ENHRY and CDR2 SYGVKD. The CDR3: CAISEPPTSGAGYNEQFF. Here the CDR3 DNA reads TGTGCCATCAGTGAGCCCCCGACTAGCGGGGCGGGCTACAATGAGCAGTTCTTC.

In its sample, this clonotype was seen a few times. The chain uses TRBV6-1 and TRBJ1-1; D perhaps matches TRBD1 (6 bases). The V gene lost 4 bases and the J gene lost 1 base, with 13 bases spanning the gap. The CDR3 sequence is 15 residues long. CDR1 and CDR2 (germline): MNHNS, SASEGT. The CDR3 reads CASSALLGGNTEAFF. The CDR3 DNA sequence: TGTGCCAGCAGTGCTCTACTAGGGGGGAACACTGAAGCTTTCTTT.

In its sample, this clonotype was seen many times. The chain links TRBV5-1 to TRBJ2-3, with 10 bases matching TRBD2. In germline, CDR1 is SGHRS, CDR2 YFSETQ. V dropped 3 bases and J dropped 2; count of bases not matched to a gene: 6. The length of the CDR3 is 16 residues. This CDR3 is CASSSQAGGSTDTQYF. The CDR3 DNA reads TGCGCCAGCAGCTCCCAAGCGGGGGGGTCCACAGATACGCAGTATTTT.

Concerning this clonotype itself: A much bigger clone sits one base away, suggesting this may be a read error. The CDR3 region is CVSSVAPQNTEAFF. In DNA form, the CDR3 reads TGTGTCAGCAGCGTAGCTCCCCAGAACACTGAAGCTTTCTTT. V and J are TRBV9 and TRBJ1-1; D remains ambiguous. This CDR3 region has 14 residues. Germline V gene data show CDR1 as SGDLS and CDR2 as YYNGEE.

In this sample, this clonotype turned up many times. The J gene is TRBJ1-5, the V gene TRBV5-1; D not resolved. V lost 3 bases and J 4 bases, leaving 11 bases between the germline ends. This CDR3 region has 14 residues. Germline CDR1 SGHRS, CDR2 YFSETQ. In DNA, the CDR3 is TGCGCCAGCAGCTCTAATCCGGGGAATCAGCCCCAGCATTTT. Translation gives CASSSNPGNQPQHF. Variable domain in full (rest from reference TRBV5-1 and TRBJ1-5): KAGVTQTPRYLIKTRGQQVTLSCSPISGHRSVSWYQQTPGQGLQFLFEYFSETQRNKGNFPGRFSGRQFSNSRSEMNVSTLELGDSALYLCASSSNPGNQPQHFGDGTRLSIL.

This clonotype was recorded at least ten times. The V call is TRBV20-1, the J call TRBJ1-2; maybe TRBD1 (6 bases). The CDR3 consists of 14 residues. The germline V and J ends were trimmed by 1 base and 8 bases, with 17 bases remaining between them. Looked up from germline, CDR1 is DFQATT and CDR2 is SNEGSKA (reference sequence). The CDR3 protein is CSARVIGGWQGYTF. The CDR3 coding sequence is TGCAGTGCTAGAGTTATCGGGGGCTGGCAAGGCTACACCTTC.

This clonotype has at least ten counts. This chain connects TRBV6-5 to TRBJ2-5; 11 positions match TRBD2. The germline gives CDR1 MNHEY, CDR2 SVGAGI. The CDR3 sequence is 16 residues long. Trimming took 2 bases from V and 1 from J; bases not matched to a gene: 3. CDR3 sequence reads: CASSYHTSGGQETQYF. The CDR3 DNA is TGTGCCAGCAGTTACCATACTAGCGGGGGCCAAGAGACCCAGTACTTC.

At least ten counts were recorded for this clonotype. This chain joins TRBV7-9 and TRBJ2-3; D gene ambiguous. The germline V gene encodes CDR1 SEHNR and CDR2 FQNEAQ (reference sequence). The germline V and J ends were trimmed by 3 bases and 1 base, with 5 bases remaining between them. CDR3 length: 13 residues. The CDR3 here is CASSFPGTDTQYF. The DNA for the CDR3 is TGTGCCAGCAGCTTCCCGGGCACAGATACGCAGTATTTT.

This clonotype was picked up a small number of times. This sequence joins TRBV11-2 and TRBJ2-7; 8 bases fit TRBD1. V lost 1 base and J lost 7; bases outside the gene matches: 12. CDR3 length equals 16 residues. CDR1 is SGHAT, CDR2 FQNNGV, per germline. The CDR3 bases are TGTGCCAGCAGCTTAGGATTGGGGCAGGGGGCAAGAGAGCAGTACTTC. Its protein product is CASSLGLGQGAREQYF.

The V gene is TRBV5-4, the J gene TRBJ1-1, with D unresolved. V was trimmed by 4 bases and J by 8 bases, leaving 12 bases between them. CDR3 length equals 12 residues. Germline values: CDR1 SGHNT, CDR2 YYREEE (reference sequence). The CDR3 sequence: CASSLPDGEAFF. The DNA for the CDR3 is TGTGCCAGCAGCCTCCCTGATGGGGAAGCTTTCTTT.

The table lists this clonotype with a few counts. A much larger clone is a single base away; this may be a read error. This chain uses TRBV7-3 with TRBJ2-7; TRBD2 matches 10 bases. There are 14 residues in the CDR3. J was trimmed by 9 bases and V by 5 bases; bases with no gene match: 10. Germline values: CDR1 SGHTA, CDR2 FQGTGA. This chain's CDR3 is CASSPGRAGGRQYF. The DNA for the CDR3 is TGTGCCAGCAGCCCGGGACGAGCGGGGGGGCGGCAGTACTTC.